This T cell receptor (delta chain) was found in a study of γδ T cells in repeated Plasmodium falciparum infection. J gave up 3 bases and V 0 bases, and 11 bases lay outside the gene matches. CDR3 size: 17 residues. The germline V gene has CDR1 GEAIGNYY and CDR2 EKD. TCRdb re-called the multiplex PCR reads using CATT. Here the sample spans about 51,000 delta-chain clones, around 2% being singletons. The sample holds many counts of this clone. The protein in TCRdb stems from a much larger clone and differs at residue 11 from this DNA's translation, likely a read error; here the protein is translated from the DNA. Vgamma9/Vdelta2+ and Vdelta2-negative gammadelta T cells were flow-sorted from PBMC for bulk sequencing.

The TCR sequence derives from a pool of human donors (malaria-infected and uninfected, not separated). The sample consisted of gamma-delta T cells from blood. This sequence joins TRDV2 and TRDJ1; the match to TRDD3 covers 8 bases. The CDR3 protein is CACDTPWVGDPSDKLIF. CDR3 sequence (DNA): TGTGCCTGTGACACCCCATGGGTGGGGGATCCCTCCGATAAACTCATCTTT.